What follows are 16 T cell receptor beta chains derived from one specimen sequenced in a study of blood T cell repertoires in COVID-19 (dated by TCRdb to 2018 to 2020). The library was generated by the immunoSEQ multiplex PCR assay. What TCRdb holds here is the immuneACCESS table cut down to in-frame rearrangements. Part of the clones is not present; checked against another copy, under half of the missing clones reflect an unresolved V gene, and the others are unexplained. This sample gives hundreds of thousands of clones in total; 88% of them show up just once. The ten largest clones capture roughly 10% of the sample. What was sequenced was peripheral blood. The origin of the receptors is a woman in her seventies with COVID-19, enrolled during active disease.

The CDR3 region is CASSLTSLDEQYF. The CDR3 nucleotides are TGTGCCAGCAGCCTGACTAGTCTAGACGAGCAGTACTTC. J is TRBJ2-7 and V is TRBV27; D might be TRBD2 (6 bases). CDR1 and CDR2 from the germline V gene are MNHEY and SMNVEV (reference sequence). This CDR3 spans 13 amino acids. V lost 6 bases to trimming and J lost 5 bases, with 14 bases between them.

The chain joins TRBV30 to TRBJ2-6; a weak D match, TRBD2 (6 bases). Germline values: CDR1 GTSNPN, CDR2 SVGIG (reference sequence). V dropped 2 bases and J dropped 2 bases, with 13 bases sitting between them. The CDR3 contains 16 residues. The CDR3 spells CAWSPRWGAGANVLTF. The DNA of the CDR3 is TGTGCCTGGAGTCCGAGGTGGGGGGCTGGGGCCAACGTCCTGACTTTC.

CDR3 sequence reads: CASSSIDTGKYETFF. The CDR3 DNA sequence: TGTGCCAGCAGCTCTATAGATACAGGGAAATACGAGACTTTCTTT. The V gene is TRBV11-3, the J gene TRBJ1-1; TRBD1 is a possible D gene (6 bases). The V and J ends lost 4 bases and 12 bases respectively, with 24 bases between them. Germline V CDR1 and CDR2: SGHNT, YENEEA. The CDR3 extends over 15 amino acids. Using reference TRBV11-3 and TRBJ1-1 for the parts outside the CDR3, the full variable domain is EAGVVQSPRYKIIEKKQPVAFWCNPISGHNTLYWYLQNLGQGPELLIRYENEEAVDDSQLPKDRFSAERLKGVDSTLKIQPAELGDSAVYLCASSSIDTGKYETFFGQGTRLTVV.

The rearrangement joins TRBV3-1 (or the pseudogene TRBV3-2) to TRBJ2-4; D is unresolved. Looked up from germline, CDR1 is LGHDT and CDR2 is YNNKEL (reference sequence). V dropped 4 bases and J dropped 7 bases, with 8 bases sitting between them. The length of the CDR3 is 12 residues. This CDR3 reads CASSLRDNIQYF. The CDR3 nucleotides are TGTGCCAGCAGCCTCCGCGATAACATTCAGTACTTC.

The chain joins TRBV5-6 to TRBJ1-3; 8 positions match TRBD1. J gave up 0 bases and V 4 bases, and 6 bases lay outside the gene matches. Per germline, CDR1 SGHDT and CDR2 YYEEEE. The CDR3 sequence is 16 residues long. CDR3 region: CASSAGTGYSGNTIYF. The CDR3 bases are TGTGCCAGCAGCGCCGGGACAGGCTACTCTGGAAACACCATATATTTT.

This chain connects TRBV24-1 to TRBJ2-7; D gene unclear. CDR1 and CDR2 from the germline V gene are KGHDR and SFDVKD. Trimming removed 2 bases from V and 9 bases from J, with 10 bases in between. The CDR3 covers 12 residues. DNA of the CDR3: TGTGCCACCAGTGATTCGAGCTTTCGGCAGTACTTC. Its protein product is CATSDSSFRQYF.

This chain connects TRBV3-1 (or the pseudogene TRBV3-2) to TRBJ2-7, with D possibly matching TRBD1 (6 bases). Germline V gene sequence: CDR1 LGHDT, CDR2 YNNKEL (reference sequence). Trimming shortened V by 2 bases and J by 6 bases, and 14 bases separated the two germline ends. The CDR3 totals 14 residues. CDR3 residues: CASSQTGLSLEQYF. The CDR3 bases are TGTGCCAGCAGCCAAACAGGGTTATCTCTCGAGCAGTACTTC.

The chain employs TRBV10-1 and TRBJ2-7; tentatively, D is TRBD1 (6 bases). CDR1 is WNHNN, CDR2 SYGVQD, per germline (reference sequence). The V end lost 4 bases, the J end lost 6 bases, and 16 bases lay between the germline ends. The CDR3 extends over 14 amino acids. CDR3 sequence: CASSGQDLLGEQYF. The DNA for the CDR3 is TGCGCCAGCAGTGGACAGGACCTGCTAGGCGAGCAGTACTTC.

This chain joins TRBV6-6 and TRBJ1-1; a possible D gene is TRBD1 (5 bases). This CDR3 region has 14 residues. Germline values: CDR1 MNHNY, CDR2 SVGAGI (reference sequence). The V and J ends lost 0 bases and 4 bases respectively, with 9 bases between them. The CDR3 protein is CASSYSQAITEAFF. In nucleotides, the CDR3 is TGTGCCAGCAGTTACTCACAGGCTATCACTGAAGCTTTCTTT.

The rearrangement links TRBV25-1 to TRBJ2-3; 10 positions match TRBD2. Germline V gene lookup returns CDR1 MGHDK and CDR2 SYGVNS. V was clipped by 3 bases and J by 6 bases; unmatched bases: 12. This CDR3 is built from 17 residues. The CDR3: CASSDVSAGGPRDTQYF. As DNA, the CDR3 is TGTGCCAGCAGTGACGTATCAGCGGGAGGGCCTAGGGATACGCAGTATTTT.

V usage is TRBV7-9 and J usage is TRBJ2-7; D is possibly TRBD1 (5 bases). CDR1 and CDR2 from the germline V gene are SEHNR and FQNEAQ (reference sequence). This CDR3 has 15 amino acids. V was trimmed by 5 bases and J by 6 bases, leaving 20 bases between them. Here the CDR3 reads CASSRGGATAGEQYF. The DNA of the CDR3 is TGTGCCAGCAGCCGCGGTGGGGCTACGGCCGGCGAGCAGTACTTC.

V and J are TRBV30 and TRBJ2-3; D is perhaps TRBD1 or TRBD2 (5 bases each). This CDR3 has 13 residues. V was clipped by 5 bases and J by 0 bases, with 9 bases between them. Germline CDR1 is GTSNPN and CDR2 is SVGIG (reference sequence). CDR3 amino acids: CAWGRQSTDTQYF. The CDR3 DNA reads TGTGCCTGGGGGAGACAGAGCACAGATACGCAGTATTTT.

The chain has TRBV7-9 and TRBJ2-1; 12 positions agree with TRBD2. With V trimmed by 1 base and J by 7 bases, 5 bases remained unmatched. The CDR3 sequence is 16 residues long. The germline gives CDR1 SEHNR, CDR2 FQNEAQ (reference sequence). CDR3 region: CASSLGLAGVYNEQFF. The CDR3 DNA reads TGTGCCAGCAGCTTAGGACTAGCGGGAGTTTATAATGAGCAGTTCTTC.

The CDR3 reads CASKGRRGDTGELFF. The CDR3 nucleotides are TGTGCCAGTAAAGGTAGGCGCGGAGACACCGGGGAGCTGTTTTTT. This chain uses TRBV19 with TRBJ2-2; D is ambiguous. Germline V gene lookup returns CDR1 LNHDA and CDR2 SQIVND (reference sequence). V gave up 7 bases and J gave up 3 bases, with 15 bases separating them. The CDR3 extends over 15 amino acids.

The genes are TRBV5-5 and TRBJ2-2, with a possible D match to TRBD2 (7 bases). V was cut by 4 bases and J by 6 bases, with 13 bases left in between. Germline CDR1 SGHKS, CDR2 YYEKEE (reference sequence). The CDR3 length is 14 residues. The CDR3 reads CASSGRGIPGELFF. CDR3 in DNA: TGTGCCAGCAGCGGGAGGGGGATCCCCGGGGAGCTGTTTTTT. Supplemented by reference TRBV5-5 and TRBJ2-2, the full variable domain reads DAGVTQSPTHLIKTRGQQVTLRCSPISGHKSVSWYQQVLGQGPQFIFQYYEKEERGRGNFPDRFSARQFPNYSSELNVNALLLGDSALYLCASSGRGIPGELFFGEGSRLTVL.

The chain employs TRBV5-1 and TRBJ1-2, with no clear D. Germline CDR1 reads SGHRS; CDR2 reads YFSETQ. Trimming left V 0 bases short and J 0 bases short, with 9 bases between. The CDR3 has 15 residues. CDR3 nucleotides: TGCGCCAGCAGCTTGGCTCCGTTTACTAACTATGGCTACACCTTC. Translating gives CASSLAPFTNYGYTF.